This T cell receptor beta chain is drawn from a study of blood T cell repertoires in COVID-19. In the original analysis: Estimation of nucleated cell counts was performed using reference gene primer amplification. Data came from immunoSEQ multiplex PCR; TCRdb stores just in-frame clones and leaves some out. V and J calls and clone size are those listed in that table; D and trimming were worked out from the DNA. The sample lists about 120,000 clones, around 81% occurring once. The germline gives CDR1 LNHDA, CDR2 SQIVND (reference sequence). V was cut by 5 bases and J by 6 bases, with 23 bases left in between. This CDR3 spans 17 amino acids.

The chain links TRBV19 to TRBJ1-5, with no clear D. Sequencing was carried out using peripheral blood. The receptor comes from a man aged 55 to 69 with acute or convalescent COVID-19. The CDR3 protein is CASSPPLPRESSQPQHF. In DNA form, the CDR3 reads TGTGCCAGTAGTCCCCCGCTCCCAAGGGAGAGTAGTCAGCCCCAGCATTTT.